What follows are 6 T cell receptor beta chains derived from one specimen sequenced in a study of blood T cell repertoires in COVID-19. The assay was immunoSEQ multiplex PCR, and TCRdb's table has in-frame clones only and misses some. This sample has approximately 76,000 clones, with around four fifths found just once. Sequenced: peripheral blood. The receptors were sampled from a man older than 75 with active or convalescent COVID-19.

This clone was observed a single time. This chain uses TRBV19 with TRBJ2-6; D might be TRBD2 (5 bases). CDR1 and CDR2 from the germline V gene are LNHDA and SQIVND (reference sequence). This CDR3 spans 13 amino acids. The V and J ends lost 6 bases and 5 bases respectively, with 8 bases between them. In DNA form, the CDR3 reads TGTGCCAGTAGCGAGACTAGGGCCAACGTCCTGACTTTC. The encoded protein is CASSETRANVLTF.

This chain links TRBV6-5 with TRBJ1-2; 9 bases are a match to TRBD1. With 6 bases clipped from V and 4 bases from J, the junction kept 3 bases outside the gene matches. CDR1 is MNHEY, CDR2 SVGAGI, per germline. This CDR3 spans 13 amino acids. CDR3 sequence reads: CASRQQGAYGYTF. CDR3 nucleotides: TGTGCCAGCAGGCAACAGGGGGCCTATGGCTACACCTTC.

The chain combines TRBV25-1 with TRBJ1-1, with 8 positions matching TRBD1. Trimming removed 6 bases from V and 1 base from J; junction bases left unmatched: 4. Germline V gives CDR1 MGHDK, CDR2 SYGVNS. The CDR3 is made up of 14 amino acids. CDR3 sequence (DNA): TGTGCCAGCAGCCTAGGACAGGGGAACACTGAAGCTTTCTTT. Translating it yields CASSLGQGNTEAFF.

The chain carries TRBV10-3 and TRBJ2-3, with 14 bases fitting TRBD2. Germline loops: CDR1 ENHRY, CDR2 SYGVKD. V trimming: 6 bases; J trimming: 8 bases; junction bases outside the gene matches: 7. The CDR3 spans 15 residues. Here the CDR3 DNA reads TGTGCCATCAGATTGGGACTAGCGGGAGAAGGTACGCAGTATTTT. It specifies CAIRLGLAGEGTQYF.

This chain joins TRBV7-2 and TRBJ1-4; TRBD1 matches 9 bases. CDR1 is SGHTA, CDR2 FQGNSA, per germline. V was clipped by 6 bases and J by 10 bases; unmatched bases: 15. This CDR3 has 16 residues. CDR3 protein: CASRPTGTGSFGKLFF. The CDR3 DNA reads TGTGCCAGCAGGCCGACCGGGACAGGGTCTTTCGGAAAACTGTTTTTT.

Worth noting for this clone: Other nucleotide sequences from this sample produce the same CDR3. The chain uses TRBV18 and TRBJ2-7; D is unresolved. With 3 bases removed from V and 5 bases from J, the gap between germline ends came to 5 bases. This CDR3 spans 11 amino acids. Germline V CDR1 and CDR2: KGHSH, LQKENI. CDR3 DNA: TGTGCCAGCTCACCGGGCGACGAGCAGTACTTC. Amino acid sequence: CASSPGDEQYF.